This TCR beta chain is from a study of graft-versus-host responses after intestinal transplantation. Broader study findings: Association was observed between peak circulating GvH clone levels and early post-transplant HvG declines.

The CDR3 extends over 14 amino acids. Germline V lookup: CDR1 SGHRS, CDR2 YFSETQ. J lost 3 bases, V lost 4 bases, and 5 bases had no gene match. Concerning this clone itself: Its matching antigen is unknown.

Measured with immunoSEQ multiplex PCR; TCRdb has only the in-frame clones, and not every one. The sample lists tens of thousands of clones, roughly four fifths seen once, with 3.5% in the top ten. The source of this sequence is a human patient who received an intestinal transplant, so some T cells may come from the graft donor. The sample consisted of PBMCs, taken 1070 days after transplant. V usage is TRBV5-1 and J usage is TRBJ2-3; 7 nucleotides align to TRBD1. The CDR3 spells CASSTQGSTDTQYF. In DNA, the CDR3 is TGCGCCAGCAGCACACAGGGGAGTACAGATACGCAGTATTTT.